The present T cell receptor beta chain was sequenced within a study of cytomegalovirus exposure and HLA in healthy donors. The study ran its PCR with 60 Vbeta and 13 Jbeta primers. TCRdb keeps only in-frame clones here, not all; method: immunoSEQ multiplex PCR. The table lists around 190,000 clones, roughly 80% of them singletons. The CDR3 is 16 residues long. From germline, CDR1 is SGHVS and CDR2 FNYEAQ. Losses at the gene ends were 3 bases for V and 0 bases for J; bases not matched to a gene: 5. Sequencing was carried out using PBMCs. The chain employs TRBV7-6 and TRBJ1-3, with 7 bases aligning to TRBD1. This TCR came from a woman aged 45-59 years in good health and CMV-seronegative. This chain's CDR3 is CASSFAQGSSGNTIYF. The CDR3 region has the DNA TGTGCCAGCAGCTTCGCACAGGGGAGCTCTGGAAACACCATATATTTT.